This passage covers 13 T cell receptor beta chains from one sample sequenced in a study of T cells after yellow fever vaccination. MiXCR, run by TCRdb on the 5' RACE reads, gives a single entry per CDR3 protein. The sample lists 150,000 or so distinct CDR3 sequences; roughly 8.8% were seen once. Specimen: CD8+ T cells sorted from PBMCs, collected 45 days after the yellow fever booster vaccination. The receptors were gathered from a man between 18 and 35 years old who received the YFV17D yellow fever vaccine.

The chain employs TRBV7-6 and TRBJ2-1, with TRBD2 matching 8 bases. V was pared by 0 bases and J by 7 bases, with 8 bases of the junction left unmatched. The germline V gene has CDR1 SGHVS and CDR2 FNYEAQ. The CDR3 is 16 amino acids. The CDR3 loop is CASSLARAGEGNEQFF. CDR3 DNA sequence: TGTGCCAGCAGCTTAGCGCGAGCGGGGGAAGGAAATGAGCAGTTCTTC.

This clonotype was seen only a few times. The chain couples TRBV19 to TRBJ2-5, with 11 bases lining up with TRBD2. The CDR3 loop spans 14 amino acids. Germline V gene sequence: CDR1 LNHDA, CDR2 SQIVND (reference sequence). Trimming at V came to 6 bases and at J to 10 bases, leaving 10 bases not matched to a gene. The CDR3 nucleotides read TGTGCCAGTAGCCTGACTAGCGGGGCCGGGGACCAGTACTTC. This gives the protein CASSLTSGAGDQYF.

This clonotype has a count of ten or more. The chain has TRBV3-1 and TRBJ1-5; unclear D gene. This CDR3 contains 14 residues. Germline-derived CDR1 and CDR2 are LGHDT and YNNKEL (reference sequence). Trimming stripped 1 base from V and 9 bases from J, with 13 bases between. The CDR3 reads CASSQGIRRLPQHF. CDR3 coding DNA: TGTGCCAGCAGCCAAGGAATCAGGAGGTTGCCCCAGCATTTT.

The chain has TRBV21-1 and TRBJ2-7. TRBV21-1 is tagged as a pseudogene. The CDR3 extends over 13 amino acids. Here the CDR3 DNA reads TGTGCCAGCAGAGCCGGGAGCTTCTACGAGCAGTACTTC. This encodes CASRAGSFYEQYF.

The V and J genes are TRBV7-3 and TRBJ2-2; D uncertain. V lost 1 base to trimming and J lost 7 bases, with 4 bases between them. The length of the CDR3 is 12 residues. Germline-derived CDR1 and CDR2 are SGHTA and FQGTGA. The CDR3 reads CASSLKVGELFF. The CDR3 DNA reads TGTGCCAGCAGCTTAAAGGTCGGGGAGCTGTTTTTT. Full variable domain (remainder filled in from reference TRBV7-3 and TRBJ2-2): GAGVSQTPSNKVTEKGKYVELRCDPISGHTALYWYRQSLGQGPEFLIYFQGTGAADDSGLPNDRFFAVRPEGSVSTLKIQRTERGDSAVYLCASSLKVGELFFGEGSRLTVL.

This clonotype was observed a handful of times. This chain uses TRBV20-1 with TRBJ1-1; possible D gene TRBD1, 5 bases. The CDR3 has 14 residues. The V end was cut by 2 bases, the J end by 3 bases, with 13 bases between. Germline values: CDR1 DFQATT, CDR2 SNEGSKA (reference sequence). CDR3 DNA: TGCAGTGCTAGATTGGGGCAGCAGGACACTGAAGCTTTCTTT. Residues: CSARLGQQDTEAFF.

This clonotype was observed a handful of times. One junction end does not reproduce the germline sequence, and a read error may be involved. The chain joins TRBV2 to TRBJ2-5; a possible D gene is TRBD1 (5 bases). The germline V gene encodes CDR1 SNHLY and CDR2 FYNNEI. This CDR3 has 15 residues. Written as DNA, the CDR3 is TGTGCCAGCAGGGAAGGGGTTCAGCTCCAAGAGACCCAGTACTTC. Translating it yields CASREGVQLQETQYF.

This clonotype was found a few times. J is TRBJ2-2 and V is TRBV4-3; D perhaps matches TRBD2 (5 bases). The V gene lost 0 bases and the J gene lost 6 bases, with 11 bases spanning the gap. The CDR3 is 15 residues long. The germline V gene has CDR1 LGHNA and CDR2 YSLEER. CDR3 sequence reads: CASSQDNLASGELFF. CDR3 sequence (DNA): TGCGCCAGCAGCCAAGATAACCTAGCTTCCGGGGAGCTGTTTTTT.

This clonotype has ten or more counts. The rearrangement links TRBV10-3 to TRBJ1-1; D unresolved. This CDR3 has 12 amino acids. Trimming pared 8 bases from V and 4 bases from J, leaving 11 bases between. Germline V gene lookup returns CDR1 ENHRY and CDR2 SYGVKD. The CDR3 DNA reads TGTGCCATCGCCTGGCGAAGCACTGAAGCTTTCTTT. Protein product: CAIAWRSTEAFF.

The chain employs TRBV28 and TRBJ2-5; 11 bases fit TRBD2. With V trimmed by 4 bases and J by 5 bases, 6 bases remained unmatched. CDR3 size: 15 residues. Germline CDR1 reads MDHEN; CDR2 reads SYDVKM. CDR3 region: CASSSVSGGAETQYF. Written as DNA, the CDR3 is TGTGCCAGCAGTTCCGTTAGCGGGGGGGCGGAGACCCAGTACTTC.

This clonotype turned up a few times. The rearrangement joins TRBV7-9 to TRBJ1-1; the D gene is possibly TRBD1 (6 bases). Trimming removed 5 bases from V and 4 bases from J, with 14 bases in between. The germline CDR1 and CDR2 sequences are SEHNR and FQNEAQ (reference sequence). CDR3 length: 14 amino acids. This CDR3 is CASSGLQGPTEAFF. DNA of the CDR3: TGTGCCAGCAGCGGTTTACAGGGACCCACTGAAGCTTTCTTT.

The rearrangement joins TRBV6-5 to TRBJ2-2, with a possible D match to TRBD1 (5 bases). The CDR3 is 14 residues long. Per the germline V gene, CDR1 is MNHEY and CDR2 is SVGAGI. V was trimmed by 1 base and J by 7 bases, leaving 10 bases between them. The CDR3 sequence is CASSYWQGHGELFF. The CDR3 bases are TGTGCCAGCAGTTACTGGCAGGGCCACGGGGAGCTGTTTTTT.

This clonotype appeared a few times. The V gene is TRBV15, the J gene TRBJ2-1; 12 nucleotides agree with TRBD2. With V trimmed by 0 bases and J by 9 bases, 6 bases remained unmatched. Germline V lookup: CDR1 LNHNV, CDR2 YYDKDF (reference sequence). This CDR3 is 16 amino acids long. CDR3 in DNA: TGTGCCACCAGCAGAGATGCTAGCGGGGGGGCCCTTGAGCAGTTCTTC. Encoded protein: CATSRDASGGALEQFF. The entire variable domain, with the rest obtained from reference TRBV15 and TRBJ2-1, is as follows: DAMVIQNPRYQVTQFGKPVTLSCSQTLNHNVMYWYQQKSSQAPKLLFHYYDKDFNNEADTPDNFQSRRPNTSFCFLDIRSPGLGDTAMYLCATSRDASGGALEQFFGPGTRLTVL.